This entry is about one TCR beta chain. This receptor's antigen is unknown. Qualities for individual bases were not recorded, and no much larger clone is one base off. The trial excluded patients who had a history of autoimmune disease or who were on systemic immunosuppression. Peripheral blood for TCR sequencing was drawn from every dose cohort at baseline, at cycle 4 day 1 and at cycle 7 day 1. The samples were drawn from a first-in-human, open-label, multicenter phase I dose-escalation trial of ivuxolimab. Adults with locally advanced or metastatic melanoma, renal cell carcinoma, hepatocellular carcinoma or head and neck squamous cell carcinoma were enrolled in the trial. Before TCR sequencing, CD4+ and CD8+ T cells were separately sorted from peripheral blood. These data belong to a study of OX40 agonist ivuxolimab in advanced cancers. Regarding the study in general: Ivuxolimab, which targeted the costimulatory receptor OX40 (CD134), was an agonistic, fully human IgG2 monoclonal antibody. Of the roughly 51 patients in dose escalation, some 19 had hepatocellular carcinoma, around 15 had melanoma, 9 had renal cell carcinoma and 9 had head and neck cancer. Partial responses occurred in three dose-escalation patients, of whom one had hepatocellular carcinoma and two had cutaneous melanoma. Peripheral TCRbeta sequencing was intended to test whether TCR sequence diversity was altered and clonal T-cell expansion was caused by ivuxolimab. A male proportion of 75% to 85% and a mean age of approximately 58 years, ranging from about 23 to 79, were recorded for the dose-escalation cohort. Patients were allowed to have had prior anti-PD-1, anti-PD-L1 or anti-CTLA-4 therapy, and approximately 41% of the dose-escalation patients had previously received checkpoint inhibitors. Intravenous ivuxolimab was administered to patients every 2 weeks at six dose levels: 0.01, 0.1, 0.3, 1.5, 3 and 10 mg/kg. The paper reports the monotherapy dose-escalation portion (N ≈ 52 patients) of the phase I ivuxolimab trial. Broader findings and caveats from the paper: After ivuxolimab, CD8+ T cells had more expanded clones than CD4+ T cells on average. Low levels of normalized T-cell clonal expansion were also seen in some patients who did not respond. Which antigens the clonally expanded peripheral T cells were specific for was not determined. Partial responders in the 0.1-3.0 mg/kg groups had among the lowest normalized peripheral clonal expansion, especially among CD8+ T cells. At doses of 0.1 to 3.0 mg/kg, clonal expansion of both CD4+ and CD8+ T cells in blood was seen between baseline and week 6.

Trimming takes 2 bases from V and 8 bases from J, and the germline ends sit 12 bases apart. According to the germline V gene, CDR1 reads MNHNS and CDR2 reads SASEGT. The CDR3 goes from the cysteine to the phenylalanine over 14 residues. Of the read, only the CDR3 DNA is kept; its 42 bases are in frame from base 1. Genomic DNA was extracted from sorted cells for sequencing of the TCRbeta CDR3 region. TCRbeta CDR3 regions were sequenced using the immunoSEQ Assay. TCRdb retrieved this table from immuneACCESS and kept in-frame rearrangements only. Not all clones are present; in checked studies, unresolved V genes account for under half, and no reason is known for the remainder. This sample holds about 31,000 clones; roughly 87% were observed only once. About a fifth of the sample belongs to the ten largest clones.

The chain uses TRBV6-1 and TRBJ2-2, with a tentative D gene TRBD1 over 6 matching bases. This specimen was CD4+ or CD8+ T cells sorted from blood, taken in a trial of the OX40 agonist ivuxolimab. The receptor was isolated from an adult with an advanced solid tumor such as melanoma, head and neck, liver or kidney cancer. The CDR3 protein is CASSELLDSGELFF. The DNA reads TGTGCCAGCAGTGAATTACTGGACAGTGGGGAGCTGTTTTTT.